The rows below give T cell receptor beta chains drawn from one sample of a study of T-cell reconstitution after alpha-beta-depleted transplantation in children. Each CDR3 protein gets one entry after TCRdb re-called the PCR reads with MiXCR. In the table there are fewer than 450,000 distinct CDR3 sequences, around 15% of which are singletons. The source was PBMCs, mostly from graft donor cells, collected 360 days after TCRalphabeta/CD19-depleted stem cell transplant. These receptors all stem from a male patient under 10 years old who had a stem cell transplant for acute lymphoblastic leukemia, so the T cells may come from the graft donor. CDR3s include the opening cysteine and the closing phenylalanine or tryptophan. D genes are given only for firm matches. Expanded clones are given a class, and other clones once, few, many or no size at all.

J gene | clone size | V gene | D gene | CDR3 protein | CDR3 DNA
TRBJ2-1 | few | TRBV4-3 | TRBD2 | CASSQEEGLAGGMFF | TGCGCCAGCAGCCAAGAAGAGGGACTAGCGGGAGGGATGTTCTTC
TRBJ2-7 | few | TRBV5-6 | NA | CASSLGQGRPYEQYF | TGTGCCAGCAGCTTGGGTCAGGGGAGACCCTACGAGCAGTACTTC
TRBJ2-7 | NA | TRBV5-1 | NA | CASSLLSGSYEQYF | TGCGCCAGCAGCTTACTTTCGGGGAGCTACGAGCAGTACTTC
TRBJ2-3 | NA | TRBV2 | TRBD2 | CASSETTLAGVTDTQYF | TGTGCCAGCAGTGAAACTACCCTAGCGGGAGTGACAGATACGCAGTATTTT
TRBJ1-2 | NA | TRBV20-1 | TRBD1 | CSASRPGQGRYGYTF | TGCAGTGCTAGCCGTCCGGGACAGGGGCGCTATGGCTACACCTTC
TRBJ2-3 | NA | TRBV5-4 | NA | CASSPSREMGDTQYF | TGTGCCAGCAGCCCCTCGAGGGAGATGGGCGATACGCAGTATTTT
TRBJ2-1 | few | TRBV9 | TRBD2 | CASSVRLATPSSYNEQFF | TGTGCCAGCAGCGTTAGACTAGCGACTCCAAGCTCCTACAATGAGCAGTTCTTC
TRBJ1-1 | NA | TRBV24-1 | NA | CATSDPSGGTEAFF | TGTGCCACCAGTGATCCCTCGGGAGGAACTGAAGCTTTCTTT
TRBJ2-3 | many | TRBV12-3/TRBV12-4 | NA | CASSRLFLGTDTQYF | TGTGCCAGCAGCCGCTTATTCCTAGGCACAGATACGCAGTATTTT
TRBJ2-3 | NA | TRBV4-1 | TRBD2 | CASRLSGSRDTQYF | TGCGCCAGCAGGCTTAGCGGGAGTCGGGATACGCAGTATTTT